This is a list of T cell receptor beta chains from one sample in a study of blood T cell repertoires in COVID-19. TCRdb's copy holds only in-frame clones and misses some; the assay was immunoSEQ multiplex PCR. The data show roughly 95,000 clones, with approximately 82% seen just once and 6% to 7.5% held by the top ten. The sequenced material came from peripheral blood. These TCRs come from a man aged 50 to 59 with active or convalescent COVID-19. Both conserved end residues are trimmed from each CDR3. Fields, in order: J gene, V gene, CDR3 protein.

J: TRBJ2-6; V: TRBV3-1/TRBV3-2; CDR3: ASSQVEFSGANVLT
J: TRBJ1-2; V: TRBV14; CDR3: ASSQANHRGPLNGYT
J: TRBJ2-3; V: TRBV28; CDR3: ASSSTRVDTQY
J: TRBJ1-1; V: TRBV13; CDR3: ASSLNPNTEAF
J: TRBJ2-6; V: TRBV10-3; CDR3: AISDGSGANVLT
J: TRBJ2-7; V: TRBV4-3; CDR3: ASSPTGLGEQY
J: TRBJ2-1; V: TRBV3-1/TRBV3-2; CDR3: ASSQDELLEQF
J: TRBJ2-5; V: TRBV5-1; CDR3: ASSLAGQGETQY
J: TRBJ2-3; V: TRBV28; CDR3: ASTTSGGGTDTQY
J: TRBJ1-3; V: TRBV19; CDR3: ASSLQTTGNTIY
J: TRBJ1-2; V: TRBV7-4; CDR3: ASSQEGSGGAFYGYT
J: TRBJ2-1; V: TRBV5-1; CDR3: ASGPGLAGGNEQF
J: TRBJ2-3; V: TRBV2; CDR3: ASSGSAGDRGSDTQY
J: TRBJ2-1; V: TRBV5-4; CDR3: ASSGHSGGAYNEQF
J: TRBJ1-3; V: TRBV19; CDR3: ASSHQGTGNTIY
J: TRBJ1-6; V: TRBV6-5; CDR3: ASSFNLGSNNSPLH
J: TRBJ2-2; V: TRBV3-1/TRBV3-2; CDR3: ASSQVGLAAGELF
J: TRBJ2-1; V: TRBV9; CDR3: ASSVEIAGGPGEQF
J: TRBJ2-1; V: TRBV7-2; CDR3: ASSFSGGDNEQF
J: TRBJ2-1; V: TRBV27; CDR3: ASSPLFVYNEQF
J: TRBJ1-2; V: TRBV7-2; CDR3: ASSLVGVGGYT
J: TRBJ1-1; V: TRBV6-5; CDR3: ASLLGQGTEAF
J: TRBJ2-7; V: TRBV3-1/TRBV3-2; CDR3: ASSQVRDSYEQY
J: TRBJ2-7; V: TRBV9; CDR3: ASSVVGSGEQY
J: TRBJ1-1; V: TRBV12-3/TRBV12-4; CDR3: ASRQGQELKAF
J: TRBJ2-7; V: TRBV7-6; CDR3: ASSLMAGTGIYEQY
J: TRBJ2-3; V: TRBV6-6; CDR3: ASSDRQGASTDTQY
J: TRBJ1-2; V: TRBV7-2; CDR3: ASSLEPGTGENGYT
J: TRBJ2-3; V: TRBV5-1; CDR3: ASSKGQVYMDTQY
J: TRBJ1-2; V: TRBV29-1; CDR3: SVEDVAGIPYGYT
J: TRBJ1-2; V: TRBV19; CDR3: ASTLPGLGGYT
J: TRBJ2-5; V: TRBV5-1; CDR3: ASSDGQGPQETQY
J: TRBJ1-5; V: TRBV24-1; CDR3: ATRPGEDQPQH
J: TRBJ1-4; V: TRBV30; CDR3: AWSVRGEATNEKLF
J: TRBJ1-5; V: TRBV2; CDR3: ASKGVPERPQH
J: TRBJ2-7; V: TRBV6-6; CDR3: ASSQGLAGYEQY
J: TRBJ1-5; V: TRBV5-6; CDR3: ASSLGLNSNQPQH
J: TRBJ1-1; V: TRBV4-1; CDR3: ASRTDRVNTEAF
J: TRBJ1-5; V: TRBV10-2; CDR3: ASRKGTGGNPSNQPQH
J: TRBJ1-1; V: TRBV2; CDR3: ASSVGQYTEAF
J: TRBJ1-4; V: TRBV18; CDR3: ASSLGAANEKLF
J: TRBJ2-5; V: TRBV6-1; CDR3: ASSELSGTQETQY
J: TRBJ2-1; V: TRBV5-1; CDR3: ASSTPGQRYNEQF
J: TRBJ1-6; V: TRBV10-3; CDR3: AISPGLNSPLH
J: TRBJ1-5; V: TRBV28; CDR3: ASQQGSYSNQPQH
J: TRBJ1-5; V: TRBV6-6; CDR3: ASSYQGGNQPQH
J: TRBJ1-5; V: TRBV7-8; CDR3: ASSLTGDGQPQH
J: TRBJ2-3; V: TRBV30; CDR3: AWSTGEDTQY
J: TRBJ2-5; V: TRBV30; CDR3: AWSVQRGVQETQY
J: TRBJ1-5; V: TRBV30; CDR3: AWSGGDQPQH
J: TRBJ1-1; V: TRBV28; CDR3: ASRGPGEAMNTEAF